This T cell receptor (beta chain) was recorded in a study of cytomegalovirus exposure and HLA in healthy donors. Across the study: The roughly 100 million unique TCR beta sequences, from about 179 million T cells, were found by an earlier analysis.

As regards this clone: Its target is not known.

The germline CDR1 and CDR2 sequences are SGHTA and FQGNSA. The CDR3 sequence is 16 residues long. The V gene end was trimmed by 3 bases and the J gene end by 0 bases; junction bases not matched to a gene: 2. The study's findings and limits: Further analysis was carried out later, and it showed several of the most significant clusters appearing linked to common viral pathogens. A prior analysis recorded that most TCR beta V segments were productive about 87% or about 30% of the time. In vitro assays verified that three CMV-associated chains recognized CMV antigens specifically.

The PCR had 60 Vbeta and 13 Jbeta primers. The method was immunoSEQ multiplex PCR; TCRdb's version includes in-frame clones alone and lacks a portion of them. The repertoire has under 140,000 clones, around 87% of them found once; the top ten carry approximately 1.8%. The chain combines TRBV7-2 with TRBJ2-6, with 7 bases aligning to TRBD1. This clonotype was obtained from a man aged 40-49 years in good health and CMV-seronegative. The source material was PBMCs. The CDR3: CASSLTGTSGANVLTF. The CDR3 DNA reads TGTGCCAGCAGCTTGACAGGGACCTCTGGGGCCAACGTCCTGACTTTC.